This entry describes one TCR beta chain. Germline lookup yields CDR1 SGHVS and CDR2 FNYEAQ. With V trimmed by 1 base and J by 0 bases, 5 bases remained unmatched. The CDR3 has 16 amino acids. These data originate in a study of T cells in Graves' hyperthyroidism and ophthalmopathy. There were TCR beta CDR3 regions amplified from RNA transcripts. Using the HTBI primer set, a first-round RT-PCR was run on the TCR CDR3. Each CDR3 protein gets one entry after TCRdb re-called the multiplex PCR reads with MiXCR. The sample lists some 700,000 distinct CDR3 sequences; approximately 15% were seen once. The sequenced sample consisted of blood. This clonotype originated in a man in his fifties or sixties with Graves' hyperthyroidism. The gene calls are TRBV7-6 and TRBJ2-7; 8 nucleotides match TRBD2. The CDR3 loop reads CASSLVGGGNSYEQYF. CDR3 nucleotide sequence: TGTGCCAGCAGCTTAGTGGGCGGGGGGAACTCCTACGAGCAGTACTTC. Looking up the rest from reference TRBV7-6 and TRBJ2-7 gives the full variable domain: GAGVSQSPRYKVTKRGQDVALRCDPISGHVSLYWYRQALGQGPEFLTYFNYEAQQDKSGLPNDRFSAERPEGSISTLTIQRTEQRDSAMYRCASSLVGGGNSYEQYFGPGTRLTVT.